The T cell receptor (beta chain) under discussion was sequenced for a study of blood T cells in healthy people across ages. The junction had 5 bases not matched to a gene; V was cut back by 3 bases and J by 5 bases. Germline V CDR1 and CDR2: DFQATT, SNEGSKA (reference sequence). This CDR3 contains 15 residues. The authors ran a second PCR of 7 to 11 cycles using a sample-barcoded 5' primer and a J-beta primer mix. CDR3-containing paired-end reads numbered at least 2.5 million in each sample. TCRdb processed the 5' RACE reads anew with MiXCR; each CDR3 protein has one entry. The sample contains 850,000 to 1,000,000 distinct CDR3 sequences, roughly 43% of which appear only once. This clonotype has a handful of counts.

V usage is TRBV20-1 and J usage is TRBJ2-5; TRBD2 aligns across 14 bases. Material for sequencing was blood. The sequence derives from a young man in good health. CDR3 sequence reads: CSASRTSGGLETQYF. The CDR3 DNA follows: TGCAGTGCTAGTAGGACTAGCGGGGGGCTGGAGACCCAGTACTTC.